The next 16 T cell receptor beta chains were all read from a single sample in a study of T cell responses to AZD1222 COVID-19 vaccine. Sequencing was performed with immunoSEQ multiplex PCR; in TCRdb, only in-frame clones are kept and a portion is missing. The data contain about 66,000 clones, less than 85% of them singletons. The starting material was peripheral blood, obtained on day 0 of MenACWY control vaccination. These receptors were taken from an adult in good health.

CDR3 DNA: TGTGCCAGCAGTTACTCCGGGACAGGGGGCCCTGAAGCTTTCTTT. Translation: CASSYSGTGGPEAFF. The J gene is TRBJ1-1, the V gene TRBV6-5; 12 nucleotides line up with TRBD1. The CDR3 runs to 15 residues. Germline-derived CDR1 and CDR2 are MNHEY and SVGAGI. V was pared by 0 bases and J by 6 bases, with 2 bases of the junction left unmatched.

The rearrangement links TRBV9 to TRBJ2-5; D not resolved. Trimming pared 0 bases from V and 5 bases from J, leaving 14 bases between. CDR3 length: 15 amino acids. Germline-derived CDR1 and CDR2 are SGDLS and YYNGEE. The CDR3 loop reads CASSVAWTLGETQYF. In DNA form, the CDR3 reads TGTGCCAGCAGCGTAGCGTGGACCCTCGGGGAGACCCAGTACTTC.

J is TRBJ2-1 and V is TRBV7-2; D not resolved. This CDR3 has 15 residues. Trimming shortened V by 3 bases and J by 6 bases, and 15 bases separated the two germline ends. Germline V gene data show CDR1 as SGHTA and CDR2 as FQGNSA. The CDR3 reads CASSFPGSAGNEQFF. The CDR3, as DNA: TGTGCCAGCAGCTTTCCCGGGTCAGCAGGCAATGAGCAGTTCTTC.

This clone was recorded only once. The J gene is TRBJ2-3, the V gene TRBV25-1; maybe TRBD1 (6 bases). Trimming cost V 4 bases and J 7 bases, with 12 bases left between them. The CDR3 is 13 residues long. Germline V gene sequence: CDR1 MGHDK, CDR2 SYGVNS. This CDR3 reads CASSVGAGNTQYF. The CDR3 nucleotides read TGTGCCAGCAGTGTGGGGGCCGGGAATACGCAGTATTTT.

This chain links TRBV19 with TRBJ1-2; no firm D call. Germline CDR1 reads LNHDA; CDR2 reads SQIVND (reference sequence). V was cut by 2 bases and J by 9 bases, with 16 bases left in between. The CDR3 covers 14 residues. In DNA, the CDR3 is TGTGCCAGTAGTATAACCCCTCGGTCCGAGAGCTACACCTTC. This gives the protein CASSITPRSESYTF.

This clone is a singleton in its sample. The rearrangement joins TRBV28 to TRBJ1-5, with 7 positions matching TRBD1. This CDR3 spans 15 amino acids. V was pared by 7 bases and J by 5 bases, with 11 bases of the junction left unmatched. The germline V gene encodes CDR1 MDHEN and CDR2 SYDVKM. This CDR3 reads CASNHGRGLYQPQHF. For the CDR3, the DNA is TGTGCCAGCAACCACGGCAGGGGGTTATATCAGCCCCAGCATTTT.

The V and J genes are TRBV5-1 and TRBJ2-1, with D perhaps TRBD2 (7 bases). CDR1 is SGHRS, CDR2 YFSETQ, per germline. V lost 0 bases and J 2 bases, leaving 9 bases between the germline ends. This CDR3 contains 15 residues. CDR3 region: CASSLAGGAYNEQFF. CDR3 in DNA: TGCGCCAGCAGCTTGGCGGGGGGCGCCTACAATGAGCAGTTCTTC.

The genes are TRBV18 and TRBJ1-1, with D perhaps TRBD1 (6 bases). Looked up from germline, CDR1 is KGHSH and CDR2 is LQKENI. Trimming shortened V by 4 bases and J by 3 bases, and 9 bases separated the two germline ends. CDR3 length: 13 amino acids. The CDR3 coding sequence is TGTGCCAGCTCACGAAAGGGGGACACTGAAGCTTTCTTT. Residues: CASSRKGDTEAFF.

This clone is a singleton in its sample. The gene calls are TRBV5-1 and TRBJ2-6; 8 positions match TRBD1. CDR1 SGHRS and CDR2 YFSETQ come from the germline V gene. The length of the CDR3 is 19 residues. Trimming took 4 bases from V and 0 from J; bases not matched to a gene: 12. The CDR3 here is CASSLSGRTGSSGANVLTF. CDR3 DNA: TGCGCCAGCAGCCTGAGCGGGCGGACAGGGAGCTCTGGGGCCAACGTCCTGACTTTC.

The CDR3: CASSSRGPSTYEQYF. CDR3 coding DNA: TGTGCCAGCAGTTCGCGGGGCCCTTCCACCTACGAGCAGTACTTC. J is TRBJ2-7 and V is TRBV28; tentatively, D is TRBD2 (6 bases). This CDR3 comprises 15 residues. V was shortened by 4 bases and J by 2 bases, with 15 bases between the two germline ends. Per the germline V gene, CDR1 is MDHEN and CDR2 is SYDVKM.

The gene calls are TRBV11-1 and TRBJ1-6; D gene ambiguous. The V gene's germline CDR1 is SGHAT and CDR2 FQDESV (reference sequence). The CDR3 spans 14 residues. V dropped 5 bases and J dropped 6 bases, with 11 bases sitting between them. The CDR3 protein is CASSASDGNSPLHF. In nucleotides, the CDR3 is TGTGCCAGCAGCGCTAGCGACGGTAATTCACCCCTCCACTTT. Complete variable domain (other parts from reference TRBV11-1 and TRBJ1-6): EAEVAQSPRYKITEKSQAVAFWCDPISGHATLYWYRQILGQGPELLVQFQDESVVDDSQLPKDRFSAERLKGVDSTLKIQPAELGDSAMYLCASSASDGNSPLHFGNGTRLTVT.

The chain has TRBV28 and TRBJ2-7; D may be TRBD2 (5 bases). There are 15 residues in the CDR3. The V gene's germline CDR1 is MDHEN and CDR2 SYDVKM. V lost 5 bases, J lost 4 bases, and 18 bases lay in between. CDR3 in DNA: TGTGCCAGCAGTCTTACCGGGATCTCCCTATACGAGCAGTACTTC. Its translation is CASSLTGISLYEQYF.

The chain carries TRBV4-3 and TRBJ1-6; D remains unclear. The germline gives CDR1 LGHNA, CDR2 YSLEER. Between the trimmed V and J ends, which lost 0 bases and 9 bases, there was a span of 12 bases. This CDR3 is 15 amino acids long. The CDR3 DNA reads TGCGCCAGCAGCCAAGATAGATTCGGGAGTTCACCCCTCCACTTT. Amino acids: CASSQDRFGSSPLHF.

V usage is TRBV5-5 and J usage is TRBJ1-1; perhaps TRBD1 as D (6 bases). Germline CDR1 and CDR2: SGHKS and YYEKEE (reference sequence). V lost 2 bases, J lost 4 bases, and 12 bases lay in between. The CDR3 runs 14 residues. CDR3 region: CASSLGGVSTEAFF. The CDR3 DNA is TGTGCCAGCAGCTTAGGGGGGGTGAGCACTGAAGCTTTCTTT.

This clone was found a few times. V is TRBV12-3 or TRBV12-4 and J is TRBJ2-7; TRBD1 is a possible D gene (5 bases). Between the trimmed V and J ends, which lost 3 bases and 6 bases, there was a span of 12 bases. The CDR3 runs to 13 residues. The CDR3 nucleotides read TGTGCCAGCAGTTTTAATGAAGGGGCCGAGCAGTACTTC. Translating it yields CASSFNEGAEQYF.

The chain joins TRBV5-1 to TRBJ2-1; 7 bases are shared with TRBD2. CDR3 length equals 17 residues. Looked up from germline, CDR1 is SGHRS and CDR2 is YFSETQ. The trim removed 0 bases at V and 2 bases at J, leaving 8 bases unmatched. Written as DNA, the CDR3 is TGCGCCAGCAGCTTGGACCCAGCGGGGACCGCCTACAATGAGCAGTTCTTC. Protein sequence: CASSLDPAGTAYNEQFF.